A single sample is the source of the 3 T cell receptor beta chains below, sequenced in a study of Graves' ophthalmopathy and Graves' hyperthyroidism. The study amplified TCR beta CDR3 regions using RNA transcripts. HTBI primers were used in a first-round RT-PCR, which preceded a second-round multiplex PCR. TCRdb fed the multiplex PCR reads into MiXCR, producing one record per CDR3 protein. The table includes roughly 14,000 distinct CDR3 sequences, roughly 45% detected once. Sequencing input: peripheral blood. These receptors originate from a woman aged 25 to 45 with Graves' ophthalmopathy.

Relative to its sample, this clonotype is medium-sized (0.01 to 0.1%). CDR3 region: CASSPTHEQFF. For the CDR3, the DNA is TGTGCCAGCAGTCCTACCCATGAGCAGTTCTTC. The chain carries TRBV12-3 or TRBV12-4 and TRBJ2-1; D remains unclear. The CDR3 length is 11 residues. V was trimmed by 5 bases and J by 8 bases, leaving 7 bases between them.

The J gene is TRBJ1-5, the V gene TRBV6-5; possible D gene TRBD1, 5 bases. The CDR3 consists of 13 residues. The ends were cut back, 5 bases at V and 7 bases at J, with 12 bases in the middle. Germline V lookup: CDR1 MNHEY, CDR2 SVGAGI. CDR3 in amino acids: CASSPGDRQPQHF. CDR3 sequence (DNA): TGTGCCAGCAGTCCAGGAGACAGACAGCCCCAGCATTTT.

This clonotype was seen ten or more times. The CDR3 sequence is CASSLGFYNEQFF. The CDR3 DNA sequence: TGTGCCAGCAGCTTAGGGTTTTACAATGAGCAGTTCTTC. The genes are TRBV7-8 and TRBJ2-1, with D hard to call. The V end was cut by 1 base, the J end by 4 bases, with 5 bases between. The CDR3 extends over 13 amino acids. Germline CDR1 reads SGHVS; CDR2 reads FQNEAQ.